This paragraph reports one T cell receptor beta chain. CDR3 length: 15 residues. The germline V and J ends were trimmed by 4 bases and 7 bases, with 19 bases remaining between them. The germline V gene has CDR1 SGHTA and CDR2 FQGNSA. This sample is drawn from a study of control samples from healthy donors and cancer patients. Data came from immunoSEQ multiplex PCR; TCRdb stores just in-frame clones and leaves some out. The sample lists roughly 170,000 clones, just under 95% seen once, with over 4% in the top ten. The V call is TRBV7-2, the J call TRBJ1-2; no clear D. The sequence was collected from a woman aged 60-70 years in good health. The source material was blood. The chain's CDR3 is CASSSSHQVPSGYTF. DNA for the CDR3: TGTGCCAGCAGCTCCTCCCATCAGGTCCCTAGTGGCTACACCTTC. The variable domain in full, with the rest retrieved from reference TRBV7-2 and TRBJ1-2, is GAGVSQSPSNKVTEKGKDVELRCDPISGHTALYWYRQSLGQGLEFLIYFQGNSAPDKSGLPSDRFSAERTGGSVSTLTIQRTQQEDSAVYLCASSSSHQVPSGYTFGSGTRLTVV.